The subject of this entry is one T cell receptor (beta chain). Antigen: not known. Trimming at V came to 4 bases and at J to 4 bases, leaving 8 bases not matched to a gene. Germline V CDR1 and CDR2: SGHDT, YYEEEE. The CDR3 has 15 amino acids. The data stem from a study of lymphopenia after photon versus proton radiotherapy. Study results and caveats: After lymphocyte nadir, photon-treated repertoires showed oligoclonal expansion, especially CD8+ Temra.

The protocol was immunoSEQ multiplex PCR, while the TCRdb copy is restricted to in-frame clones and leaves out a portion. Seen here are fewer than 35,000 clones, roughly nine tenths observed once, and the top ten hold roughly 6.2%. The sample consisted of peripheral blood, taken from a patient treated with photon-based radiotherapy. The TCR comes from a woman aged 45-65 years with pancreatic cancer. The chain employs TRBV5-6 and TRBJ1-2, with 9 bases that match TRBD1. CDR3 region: CASSRTGGFAYGYTF. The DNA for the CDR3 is TGTGCCAGCAGCAGAACAGGGGGCTTCGCCTATGGCTACACCTTC.